Sequencing of this T cell receptor (beta chain) was carried out in a study of cytomegalovirus exposure and HLA in healthy donors. Across the study: A subsequent analysis reported that the 95 to 150 validation repertoires were produced on the same platform that had also been used for the roughly 670 first-cohort repertoires.

Profiled with immunoSEQ multiplex PCR; TCRdb holds only in-frame clones, not every one. The sample holds under 200,000 clones, nearly 90% seen once. Trimming took off 5 bases at V and 4 bases at J, with 13 bases between the two ends. CDR3 length: 14 residues. The V gene's germline CDR1 is SGHTA and CDR2 FQGNSA. The chain links TRBV7-2 to TRBJ2-3; D unclear. This TCR was sampled from a woman aged 18-29 years in good health and CMV-seropositive. The sample was PBMCs. CDR3 loop: CASSPELAADTQYF. The DNA for the CDR3 is TGTGCCAGCAGCCCGGAATTAGCAGCAGATACGCAGTATTTT.